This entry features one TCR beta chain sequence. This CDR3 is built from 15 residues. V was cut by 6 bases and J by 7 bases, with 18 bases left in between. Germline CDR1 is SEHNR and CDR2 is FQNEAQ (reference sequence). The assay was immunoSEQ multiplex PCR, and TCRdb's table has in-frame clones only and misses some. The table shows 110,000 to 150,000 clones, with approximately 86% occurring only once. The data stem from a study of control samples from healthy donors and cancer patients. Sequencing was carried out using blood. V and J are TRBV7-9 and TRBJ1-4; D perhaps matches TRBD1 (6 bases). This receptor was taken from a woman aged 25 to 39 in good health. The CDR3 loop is CASSYVQGLGEKLFF. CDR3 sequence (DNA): TGTGCCAGCAGTTACGTACAGGGATTGGGTGAAAAACTGTTTTTT.